The 8 T cell receptor beta chains reported below all come from one sample, sequenced in a study of metastatic and nonmetastatic thyroid tumors (dated by TCRdb to about 2020). Before undergoing thyroid surgery, none of the patients had been given any kind of treatment. The library relied on PCR. TCRdb names Illumina HiSeq 4000 as the instrument used. In TCRdb, the public reads were trimmed at Q25 with fastp and aligned with MiXCR, with productive beta chains retained. The sample yields tens of thousands of clones; more than 20% were counted once. 9% to 15% of the sample is taken by the ten largest. Material: tumor tissue. Every receptor here comes from a male donor with papillary thyroid cancer or a benign thyroid nodule (not recorded which). Some clones in this sample may be carry-over from other donors' samples.

This clone was detected many times. The V gene is TRBV13, the J gene TRBJ2-5, with a weak D call TRBD2 (6 bases). The ends were cut back, 3 bases at V and 5 bases at J, with 19 bases in the middle. The CDR3 totals 16 residues. Per germline, CDR1 PRHDT and CDR2 FYEKMQ (reference sequence). The CDR3 DNA follows: TGTGCCAGCAGCTTTAGCGGTTATGCCTCGGGGGAGACCCAGTACTTC. It translates to CASSFSGYASGETQYF.

About this clone: One end of the junction fails to match germline, which may point to a read error. CDR3 sequence reads: CIARGVGHSSYELYF. For the CDR3, the DNA is TGCATTGCTAGAGGGGTCGGCCATAGCTCCTACGAGCTGTACTTC. The genes are TRBV20-1 and TRBJ2-7; D is perhaps TRBD1 or TRBD2 (5 bases each). Germline CDR1 is DFQATT and CDR2 is SNEGSKA (reference sequence). CDR3 length equals 15 residues.

With respect to this clone: At one end the junction does not follow the germline gene, possibly because of a read error. The CDR3 sequence is CASRQDRENQYF. The CDR3, as DNA: TGTGCCAGCAGACAAGATCGAGAGAACCAGTACTTC. V and J are TRBV3-1 and TRBJ2-5; D unresolved. The CDR3 sequence is 12 residues long. Per the germline V gene, CDR1 is LGHDT and CDR2 is YNNKEL (reference sequence).

This clone was seen ten or more times. The V gene is TRBV5-1, the J gene TRBJ2-3; no definite D call. There are 12 residues in the CDR3. CDR1 is SGHRS, CDR2 YFSETQ, per germline. The ends were cut back, 4 bases at V and 6 bases at J, with 9 bases in the middle. The CDR3 coding sequence is TGCGCCAGCAGCCCCGCCGGGGATACGCAGTATTTT. As protein: CASSPAGDTQYF.

This clone rates as medium-sized (0.01 to 0.1%). The chain is built from TRBV28 and TRBJ2-7; D is possibly TRBD1 or TRBD2 (6 bases each). The CDR3 is made up of 14 amino acids. The germline V gene encodes CDR1 MDHEN and CDR2 SYDVKM. V was cut by 10 bases and J by 3 bases, with 19 bases left in between. The CDR3 DNA is TGTGCCATCGGCCGTAGCGGACAGTACTACGAGCAGTACTTC. Its translation: CAIGRSGQYYEQYF.

Many counts were recorded for this clone. The chain is built from TRBV25-1 and TRBJ2-1, with 14 bases that match TRBD2. Germline V gives CDR1 MGHDK, CDR2 SYGVNS. The junction had 7 bases not matched to a gene; V was cut back by 5 bases and J by 4 bases. CDR3 length: 17 residues. In nucleotides, the CDR3 is TGTGCCAGCAGTAACCGGGGACTAGCGGGAGAGTACAATGAGCAGTTCTTC. Translating gives CASSNRGLAGEYNEQFF.

This clone was seen once. The same CDR3 is also encoded by other DNA sequences in this sample. Written as DNA, the CDR3 is TGTGCCAGCAGCTCATCACCTGGACAGGGTTTACACGAGCAGTACTTC. It yields the protein CASSSSPGQGLHEQYF. This sequence joins TRBV11-2 and TRBJ2-7; TRBD1 aligns across 8 bases. The CDR3 runs 16 residues. CDR1 and CDR2 from the germline V gene are SGHAT and FQNNGV. The V gene end was trimmed by 4 bases and the J gene end by 5 bases; junction bases not matched to a gene: 13.

This clone has a handful of counts. One base away lies a much larger clone, so this may be a sequencing read error. The J gene is TRBJ1-5, the V gene TRBV19, with a possible D match to TRBD1 (5 bases). The CDR3 runs to 12 residues. CDR1 is LNHDA, CDR2 SQIVND, per germline (reference sequence). CDR3: CATKRGNRPQHF. The DNA for the CDR3 is TGTGCCACCAAAAGGGGAAATCGGCCCCAGCATTTT.